Listed below are T cell receptor beta chains from one sample, sequenced in a study of T cell changes during pregnancy in multiple sclerosis. Sequencing was performed with immunoSEQ multiplex PCR; in TCRdb, only in-frame clones are kept and a portion is missing. The data show about 59,000 clones, 80% to 95% seen once. The material was peripheral blood, obtained in the second trimester of pregnancy. Every receptor here comes from a female donor in good health, enrolled as a control in a pregnancy study. CDR3s include the opening cysteine and the closing phenylalanine or tryptophan. Fields, in order: clone size, V gene, D gene, J gene, CDR3 protein, CDR3 DNA. The D gene is left open where the match is weak. Clone size is given for some rows only: seen once, a few or many times, or a class if the clone is expanded.

abundance: .; v_gene: TRBV5-1; d_gene: TRBD2; j_gene: TRBJ2-3; CDR3aa: CASSWRTSGGETDTQYF; CDR3nt: TGCGCCAGCAGCTGGAGGACTAGCGGGGGGGAGACAGATACGCAGTATTTT
abundance: once; v_gene: TRBV7-9; d_gene: .; j_gene: TRBJ2-7; CDR3aa: CASSLPGRLSYEQYF; CDR3nt: TGTGCCAGCAGCTTACCGGGGAGGCTGTCCTACGAGCAGTACTTC
abundance: .; v_gene: TRBV18; d_gene: TRBD1; j_gene: TRBJ2-7; CDR3aa: CASSGTGMSYEQYF; CDR3nt: TGTGCCAGCTCCGGGACAGGGATGAGCTACGAGCAGTACTTC
abundance: .; v_gene: TRBV30; d_gene: TRBD1; j_gene: TRBJ1-1; CDR3aa: CAWSFGLDRGVSEAFF; CDR3nt: TGTGCCTGGAGTTTTGGGTTGGACAGGGGGGTCTCTGAAGCTTTCTTT
abundance: .; v_gene: TRBV5-1; d_gene: .; j_gene: TRBJ1-1; CDR3aa: CASSPGTRIYAGFKAFF; CDR3nt: TGCGCCAGCAGCCCCGGTACCCGCATCTACGCAGGGTTCAAAGCTTTCTTT
abundance: .; v_gene: TRBV28; d_gene: .; j_gene: TRBJ1-3; CDR3aa: CASSLLRYGNTIYF; CDR3nt: TGTGCCAGCAGTTTATTACGCTATGGAAACACCATATATTTT
abundance: .; v_gene: TRBV9; d_gene: TRBD2; j_gene: TRBJ2-2; CDR3aa: CASSARGDLNTGELFF; CDR3nt: TGTGCCAGCAGCGCCCGGGGGGACCTGAACACCGGGGAGCTGTTTTTT
abundance: .; v_gene: TRBV6-5; d_gene: TRBD2; j_gene: TRBJ2-5; CDR3aa: CATGLAGSGETQYF; CDR3nt: TGTGCCACCGGACTAGCGGGATCCGGAGAGACCCAGTACTTC
abundance: .; v_gene: TRBV29-1; d_gene: .; j_gene: TRBJ1-1; CDR3aa: CSVEDLNTEAFF; CDR3nt: TGCAGCGTTGAGGACTTGAACACTGAAGCTTTCTTT
abundance: .; v_gene: TRBV10-3; d_gene: .; j_gene: TRBJ2-1; CDR3aa: CAISVQNEQFF; CDR3nt: TGTGCCATCAGTGTACAGAATGAGCAGTTCTTC
abundance: .; v_gene: TRBV5-1; d_gene: TRBD1; j_gene: TRBJ2-1; CDR3aa: CASSLSPGTGVGNEQFF; CDR3nt: TGCGCCAGCAGCCTGTCCCCCGGGACAGGGGTGGGCAATGAGCAGTTCTTC
abundance: .; v_gene: TRBV19; d_gene: .; j_gene: TRBJ1-6; CDR3aa: CASSIPNSPLHF; CDR3nt: TGTGCCAGTAGTATACCAAATTCACCCCTCCACTTT
abundance: .; v_gene: TRBV7-7; d_gene: .; j_gene: TRBJ1-1; CDR3aa: CASSLLRDTEAFF; CDR3nt: TGTGCTAGCAGCTTACTGAGGGACACTGAAGCTTTCTTT
abundance: .; v_gene: TRBV7-2; d_gene: .; j_gene: TRBJ2-7; CDR3aa: CASSRRRAYEQYF; CDR3nt: TGTGCCAGCAGCCGCCGGCGGGCCTACGAGCAGTACTTC
abundance: .; v_gene: TRBV5-1; d_gene: .; j_gene: TRBJ2-2; CDR3aa: CASSSRAVTNTGELFF; CDR3nt: TGCGCCAGCAGCTCCCGAGCCGTCACGAACACCGGGGAGCTGTTTTTT
abundance: .; v_gene: TRBV7-8; d_gene: TRBD1; j_gene: TRBJ1-4; CDR3aa: CASSLDFSGTGVEKLFF; CDR3nt: TGTGCCAGCAGCTTAGATTTTTCCGGGACAGGGGTTGAAAAACTGTTTTTT
abundance: .; v_gene: TRBV10-2; d_gene: .; j_gene: TRBJ1-1; CDR3aa: CASSESGTTGGLLSNTEAFF; CDR3nt: TGCGCCAGCAGTGAGTCTGGGACAACGGGCGGTTTACTTTCGAACACTGAAGCTTTCTTT
abundance: .; v_gene: TRBV7-3; d_gene: TRBD1; j_gene: TRBJ2-3; CDR3aa: CASSYSRGTGPTDTQYF; CDR3nt: TGTGCCAGCAGCTACAGCAGGGGGACAGGGCCCACAGATACGCAGTATTTT
abundance: .; v_gene: TRBV7-9; d_gene: TRBD1; j_gene: TRBJ2-1; CDR3aa: CASSYGDRVVGNEQFF; CDR3nt: TGTGCCAGCAGCTACGGGGACAGGGTCGTGGGCAATGAGCAGTTCTTC
abundance: .; v_gene: TRBV28; d_gene: TRBD1; j_gene: TRBJ1-2; CDR3aa: CASSSGDRFSGYTF; CDR3nt: TGTGCCAGCAGTTCCGGGGACAGATTTAGCGGCTACACCTTC
abundance: once; v_gene: TRBV7-9; d_gene: .; j_gene: TRBJ2-1; CDR3aa: CASSYTNRVNEQFF; CDR3nt: TGTGCCAGCAGCTATACTAATCGGGTGAATGAGCAGTTCTTC
abundance: .; v_gene: TRBV5-1; d_gene: TRBD1; j_gene: TRBJ2-3; CDR3aa: CASSLEGQGTDTQYF; CDR3nt: TGCGCCAGCAGCTTGGAAGGACAGGGGACAGATACGCAGTATTTT
abundance: .; v_gene: TRBV19; d_gene: .; j_gene: TRBJ2-3; CDR3aa: CASSIMSGPTDTQYF; CDR3nt: TGTGCCAGTAGTATAATGTCGGGTCCCACAGATACGCAGTATTTT
abundance: once; v_gene: TRBV19; d_gene: TRBD2; j_gene: TRBJ2-1; CDR3aa: CASGTSGMYEQFF; CDR3nt: TGTGCCAGCGGGACTAGCGGGATGTATGAGCAGTTCTTC
abundance: .; v_gene: TRBV27; d_gene: TRBD2; j_gene: TRBJ2-3; CDR3aa: CASSPEGLAGGFITSTDTQYF; CDR3nt: TGTGCCAGCAGTCCGGAAGGACTAGCTGGGGGATTTATCACAAGCACAGATACGCAGTATTTT
abundance: .; v_gene: TRBV11-2; d_gene: TRBD2; j_gene: TRBJ2-5; CDR3aa: CASSTSSGGGQETQYF; CDR3nt: TGTGCCAGCAGCACCTCTAGCGGGGGGGGACAAGAGACCCAGTACTTC
abundance: .; v_gene: TRBV11-2; d_gene: TRBD2; j_gene: TRBJ2-3; CDR3aa: CASSSTAGGQRDTQYF; CDR3nt: TGTGCCAGCAGCTCGACGGCGGGGGGGCAGAGAGATACGCAGTATTTT
abundance: medium-sized; v_gene: TRBV4-2; d_gene: TRBD1; j_gene: TRBJ1-6; CDR3aa: CASSQGGTDNSPLHF; CDR3nt: TGTGCCAGCAGCCAAGGGGGGACAGATAATTCACCCCTCCACTTT
abundance: .; v_gene: TRBV25-1; d_gene: .; j_gene: TRBJ2-5; CDR3aa: CASSEPRGSWQETQYF; CDR3nt: TGTGCCAGCAGTGAGCCCAGAGGGTCGTGGCAAGAGACCCAGTACTTC